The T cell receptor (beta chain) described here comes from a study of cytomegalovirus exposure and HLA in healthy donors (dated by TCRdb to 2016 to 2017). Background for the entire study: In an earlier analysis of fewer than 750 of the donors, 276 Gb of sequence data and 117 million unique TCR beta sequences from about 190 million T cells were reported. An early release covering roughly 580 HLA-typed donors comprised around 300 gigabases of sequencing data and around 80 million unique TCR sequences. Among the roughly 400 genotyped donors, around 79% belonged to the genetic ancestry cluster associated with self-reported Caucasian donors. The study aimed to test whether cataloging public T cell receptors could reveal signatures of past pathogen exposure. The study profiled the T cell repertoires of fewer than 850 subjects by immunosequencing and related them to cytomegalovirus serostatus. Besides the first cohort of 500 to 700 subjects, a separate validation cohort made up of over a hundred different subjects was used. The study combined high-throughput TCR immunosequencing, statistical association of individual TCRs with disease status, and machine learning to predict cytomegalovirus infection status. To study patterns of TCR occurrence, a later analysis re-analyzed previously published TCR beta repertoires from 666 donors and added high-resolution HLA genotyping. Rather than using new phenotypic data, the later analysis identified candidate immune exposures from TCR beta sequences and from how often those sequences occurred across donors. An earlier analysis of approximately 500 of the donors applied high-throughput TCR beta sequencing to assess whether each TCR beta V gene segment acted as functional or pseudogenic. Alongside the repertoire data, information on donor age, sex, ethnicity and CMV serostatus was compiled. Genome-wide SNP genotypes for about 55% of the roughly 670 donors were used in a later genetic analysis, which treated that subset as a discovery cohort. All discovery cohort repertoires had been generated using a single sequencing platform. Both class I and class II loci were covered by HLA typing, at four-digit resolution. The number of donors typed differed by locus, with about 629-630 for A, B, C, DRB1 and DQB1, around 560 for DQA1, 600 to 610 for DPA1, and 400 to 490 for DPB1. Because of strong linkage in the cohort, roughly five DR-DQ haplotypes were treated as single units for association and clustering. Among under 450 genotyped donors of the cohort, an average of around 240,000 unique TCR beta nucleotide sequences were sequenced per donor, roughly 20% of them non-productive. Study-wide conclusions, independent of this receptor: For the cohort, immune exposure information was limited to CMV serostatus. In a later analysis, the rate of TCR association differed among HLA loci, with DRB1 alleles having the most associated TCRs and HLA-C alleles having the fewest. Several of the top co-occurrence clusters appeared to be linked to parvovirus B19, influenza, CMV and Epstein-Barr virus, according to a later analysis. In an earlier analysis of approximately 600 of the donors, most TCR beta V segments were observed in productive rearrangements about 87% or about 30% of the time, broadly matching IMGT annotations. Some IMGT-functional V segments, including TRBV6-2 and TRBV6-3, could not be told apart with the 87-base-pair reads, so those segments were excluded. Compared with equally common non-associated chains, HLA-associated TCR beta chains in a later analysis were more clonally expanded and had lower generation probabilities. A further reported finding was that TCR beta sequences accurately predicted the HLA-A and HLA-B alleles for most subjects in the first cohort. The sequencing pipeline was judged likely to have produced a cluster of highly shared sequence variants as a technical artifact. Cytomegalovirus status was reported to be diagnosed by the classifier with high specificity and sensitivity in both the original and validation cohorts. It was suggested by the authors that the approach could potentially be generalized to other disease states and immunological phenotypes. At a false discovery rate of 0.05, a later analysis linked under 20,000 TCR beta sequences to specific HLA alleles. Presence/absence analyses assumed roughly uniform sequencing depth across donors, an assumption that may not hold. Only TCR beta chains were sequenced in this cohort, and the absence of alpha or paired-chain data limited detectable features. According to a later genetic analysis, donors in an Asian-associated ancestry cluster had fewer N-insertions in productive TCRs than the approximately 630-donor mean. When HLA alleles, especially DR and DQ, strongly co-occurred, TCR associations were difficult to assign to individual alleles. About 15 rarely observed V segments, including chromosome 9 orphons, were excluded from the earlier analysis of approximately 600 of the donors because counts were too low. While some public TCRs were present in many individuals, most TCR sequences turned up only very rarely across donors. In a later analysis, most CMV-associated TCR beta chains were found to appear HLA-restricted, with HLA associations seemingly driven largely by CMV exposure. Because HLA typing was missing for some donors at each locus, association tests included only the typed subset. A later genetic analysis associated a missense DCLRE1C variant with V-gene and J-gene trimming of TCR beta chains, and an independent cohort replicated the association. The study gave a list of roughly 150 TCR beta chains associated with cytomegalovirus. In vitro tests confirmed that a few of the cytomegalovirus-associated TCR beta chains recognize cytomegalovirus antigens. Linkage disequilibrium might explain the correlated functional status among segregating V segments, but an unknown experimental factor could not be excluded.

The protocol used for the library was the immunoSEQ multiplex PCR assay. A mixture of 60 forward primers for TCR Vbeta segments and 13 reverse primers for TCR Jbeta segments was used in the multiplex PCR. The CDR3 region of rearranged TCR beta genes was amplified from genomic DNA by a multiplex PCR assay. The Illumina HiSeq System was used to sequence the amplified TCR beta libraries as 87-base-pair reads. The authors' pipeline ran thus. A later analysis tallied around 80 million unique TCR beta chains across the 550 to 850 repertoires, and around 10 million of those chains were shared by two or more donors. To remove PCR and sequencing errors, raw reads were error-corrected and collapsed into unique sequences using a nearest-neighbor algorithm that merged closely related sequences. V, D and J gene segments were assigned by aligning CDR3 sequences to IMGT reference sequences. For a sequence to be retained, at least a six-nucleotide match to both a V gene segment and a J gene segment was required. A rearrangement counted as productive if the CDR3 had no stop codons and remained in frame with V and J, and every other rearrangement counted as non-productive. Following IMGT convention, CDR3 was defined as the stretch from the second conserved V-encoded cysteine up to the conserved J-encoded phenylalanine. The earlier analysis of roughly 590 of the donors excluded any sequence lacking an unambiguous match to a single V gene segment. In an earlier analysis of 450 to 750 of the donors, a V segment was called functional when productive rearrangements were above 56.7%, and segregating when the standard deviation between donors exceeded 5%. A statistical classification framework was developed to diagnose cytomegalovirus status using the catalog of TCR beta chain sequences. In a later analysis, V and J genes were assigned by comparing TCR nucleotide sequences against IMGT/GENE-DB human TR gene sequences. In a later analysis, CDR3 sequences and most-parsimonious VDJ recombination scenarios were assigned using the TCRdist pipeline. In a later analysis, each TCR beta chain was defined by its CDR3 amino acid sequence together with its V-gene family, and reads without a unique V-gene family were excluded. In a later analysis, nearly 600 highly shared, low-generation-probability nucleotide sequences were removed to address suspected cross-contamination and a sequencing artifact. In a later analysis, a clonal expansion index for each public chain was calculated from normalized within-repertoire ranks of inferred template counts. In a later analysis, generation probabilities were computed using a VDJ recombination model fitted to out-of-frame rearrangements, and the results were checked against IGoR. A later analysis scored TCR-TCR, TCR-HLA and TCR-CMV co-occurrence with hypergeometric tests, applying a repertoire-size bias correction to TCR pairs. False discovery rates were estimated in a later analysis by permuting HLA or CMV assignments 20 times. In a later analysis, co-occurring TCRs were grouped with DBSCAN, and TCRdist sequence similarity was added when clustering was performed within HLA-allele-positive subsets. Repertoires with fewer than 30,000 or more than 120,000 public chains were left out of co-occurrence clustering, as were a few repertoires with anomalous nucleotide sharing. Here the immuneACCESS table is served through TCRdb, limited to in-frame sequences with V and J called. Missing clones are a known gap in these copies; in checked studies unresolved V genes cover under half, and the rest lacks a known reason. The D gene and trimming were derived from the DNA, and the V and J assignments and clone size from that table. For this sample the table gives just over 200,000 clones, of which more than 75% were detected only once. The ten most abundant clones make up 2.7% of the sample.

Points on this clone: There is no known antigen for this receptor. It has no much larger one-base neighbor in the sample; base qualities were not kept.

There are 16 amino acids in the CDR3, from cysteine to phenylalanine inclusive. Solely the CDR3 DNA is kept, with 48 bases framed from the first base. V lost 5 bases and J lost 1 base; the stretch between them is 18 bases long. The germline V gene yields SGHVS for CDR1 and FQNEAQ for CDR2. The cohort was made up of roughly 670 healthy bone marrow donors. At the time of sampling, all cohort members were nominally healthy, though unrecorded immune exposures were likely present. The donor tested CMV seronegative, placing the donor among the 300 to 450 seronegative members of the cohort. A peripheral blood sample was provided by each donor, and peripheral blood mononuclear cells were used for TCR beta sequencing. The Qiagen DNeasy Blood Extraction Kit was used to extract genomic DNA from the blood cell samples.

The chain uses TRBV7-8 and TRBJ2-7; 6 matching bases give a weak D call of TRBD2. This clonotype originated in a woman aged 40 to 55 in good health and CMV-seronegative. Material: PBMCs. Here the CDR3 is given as CASSPPRGIGSYEQYF. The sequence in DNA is TGTGCCAGCAGCCCCCCCCGGGGGATTGGGTCCTACGAGCAGTACTTC.